The TCR beta chain described here comes from a study of identical twins. Whole-study findings and limits: Cross-sectional statistics underpinned the conclusions; the same donors were not followed.

With respect to this clonotype: Its antigen is not identified.

TCRdb reprocessed the 5' RACE reads with MiXCR, giving one entry per CDR3 protein. The sample holds approximately 670,000 distinct CDR3 sequences, less than 7% seen once. CDR3 length: 15 amino acids. Germline loops: CDR1 GTSNPN, CDR2 SVGIG (reference sequence). V was pared by 6 bases and J by 0 bases, with 12 bases between. This sequence originates from a man between 18 and 35 years old in good health. The specimen was naive T cells sorted from blood. The V gene is TRBV30, the J gene TRBJ2-6, with D perhaps TRBD1 (6 bases). For the CDR3, the DNA is TGTGCCTGTGATAGGACAGCCTCTGGGGCCAACGTCCTGACTTTC. Protein sequence: CACDRTASGANVLTF. The full variable domain, its missing parts supplied by reference TRBV30 and TRBJ2-6, is SQTIHQWPATLVQPVGSPLSLECTVEGTSNPNLYWYRQAAGRGLQLLFYSVGIGQISSEVPQNLSASRPQDRQFILSSKKLLLSDSGFYLCACDRTASGANVLTFGAGSRLTVL.